The clone carrying this T cell receptor (beta chain) was counted ten times or more. As yet, its antigen is unknown. Time point reported: persistent/refractory GD, antithyroid drugs over 5 years with positive TRAb. Preparation of the TCR library used RNA extracted from PBMCs. Graves' disease diagnoses followed American Thyroid Association guidelines. This sample stems from a study of regulatory T cells in long-lasting Graves disease. Whole-study context: The criterion for persistent Graves' disease was over 5 years of antithyroid drugs with positive TSH receptor antibodies.

The CDR3 extends over 15 amino acids. V lost 5 bases and J lost 6, with 19 bases in between. Germline V gene data show CDR1 as SGHTA and CDR2 as FQGTGA. Study-wide results and limits: Having only a small sample size may have limited accuracy. Sharing of public clonotypes was greater in persistent patients (under 3,000) than in new patients (roughly 970).

Both iRepertoire HTBI primers and Arm-PCR of CDR3 regions were used to build the TCR beta libraries. Each CDR3 protein gets one entry after TCRdb re-called the multiplex PCR reads with MiXCR. The sample lists about 470,000 distinct CDR3 sequences, 20% to 25% occurring once. The material sequenced was peripheral blood mononuclear cells (PBMCs), taken when the disease was refractory, from a patient treated with antithyroid drugs. The receptor was derived from a female donor with Graves disease. The V call is TRBV7-3, the J call TRBJ1-2; tentatively, D is TRBD1 (5 bases). DNA for the CDR3: TGTGCCAGCAGCCCAGGGACCGTGGGGGTTGATGGCTACACCTTC. Residues: CASSPGTVGVDGYTF. Using reference TRBV7-3 and TRBJ1-2 for the parts outside the CDR3, the full variable domain is GAGVSQTPSNKVTEKGKYVELRCDPISGHTALYWYRQSLGQGPEFLIYFQGTGAADDSGLPNDRFFAVRPEGSVSTLKIQRTERGDSAVYLCASSPGTVGVDGYTFGSGTRLTVV.